This T cell receptor beta chain was obtained from a study of T cell responses to AZD1222 COVID-19 vaccine. Study findings and constraints: Repertoires in all cases were sampled only once the peak T cell response had passed.

About this clone: Its antigen is currently unknown.

Assay used: immunoSEQ multiplex PCR; TCRdb lists only in-frame clones, some missing. The sample includes around 52,000 clones, about 90% of them seen just once. Trimming pared 6 bases from V and 3 bases from J, leaving 17 bases between. The CDR3 spans 15 residues. The germline V gene has CDR1 MDHEN and CDR2 SYDVKM. Sequencing used peripheral blood, obtained on day 0 of AZD1222 vaccination. The J gene is TRBJ1-2, the V gene TRBV28; a possible D gene is TRBD1 (6 bases). This TCR came from an adult in good health. CDR3 residues: CASSPTGLTDYGYTF. The CDR3 DNA follows: TGTGCCAGCAGCCCGACAGGTTTGACGGACTATGGCTACACCTTC.